The rows below give T cell receptor beta chains drawn from one sample of a study of blood T cell repertoires in COVID-19. Some clones are missing from TCRdb's copy, which holds only in-frame ones; the method was immunoSEQ multiplex PCR. This table has 95,000 to 110,000 clones, 84% appearing once. Sequencing was done on a sample of peripheral blood. These receptors were taken from a human donor in a cohort sampled during active COVID-19. Both conserved end residues are part of each CDR3. Fields, in order: clone size, J gene, V gene, CDR3 protein. Not every row has a clone size; where given, it reads once, few, many or a size class.

>.|TRBJ1-5|TRBV19
CASSIGFIRGPRLGGNQPQHF
>.|TRBJ1-6|TRBV5-1
CASSRQGADSPLHF
>few|TRBJ1-2|TRBV29-1
CSVERGQDGYTF
>few|TRBJ2-7|TRBV12-1
CASSFEVTGGYEQYF
>few|TRBJ2-2|TRBV7-9
CAGGTMRTGELFF
>.|TRBJ2-3|TRBV4-2
CASSQDLPGRSFTDTQYF
>.|TRBJ2-5|TRBV6-2/TRBV6-3
CASSYRRLAGVKQTQYF
>.|TRBJ1-2|TRBV5-1
CASRQGDSHYGYTF
>once|TRBJ1-2|TRBV5-1
CASSPRQDSIDYGYTF
>.|TRBJ1-6|TRBV6-6
CASSYGEGVVSSPLHF
>.|TRBJ2-3|TRBV7-2
CASSLSRTVGDTQYF
>.|TRBJ2-1|TRBV10-3
CAISDTRTGGNEQFF
>.|TRBJ2-4|TRBV6-6
CASSWSGAKNIQYF
>.|TRBJ1-1|TRBV7-2
CASSSQTGVNTEAFF
>.|TRBJ2-3|TRBV2
CASSETQSTGGPDTQYF
>.|TRBJ2-1|TRBV28
CASSQLAGVAEQFF
>.|TRBJ1-4|TRBV19
CASSHGPGQGATTAKLFF
>.|TRBJ2-3|TRBV5-1
CASSLFGREGTDTQYF
>.|TRBJ1-2|TRBV23-1
CASSPVLTGLPRGNYGYTF
>.|TRBJ2-1|TRBV10-3
CAISASNEQFF
>.|TRBJ1-4|TRBV25-1
CASSEGGRGREKLFF
>once|TRBJ2-3|TRBV28
CASSLGGRGDTQYF
>.|TRBJ2-3|TRBV7-3
CASSLAGGTDTQYF
>.|TRBJ1-3|TRBV29-1
CSALDRDGNTIYF
>few|TRBJ2-1|TRBV5-1
CASSLVAGAREQFF
>.|TRBJ2-2|TRBV5-4
CASSLGGGGELFF
>.|TRBJ1-6|TRBV28
CASTSKGRSPLHF
>.|TRBJ1-4|TRBV5-1
CASSLGGQGEKLFF
>.|TRBJ2-2|TRBV7-2
CASRLGLAGLAGELFF
>.|TRBJ2-2|TRBV2
CAWGGNTGELFF
>.|TRBJ2-1|TRBV18
CASSPRSVGGNEQFF
>.|TRBJ1-2|TRBV9
CASSVADRGDGYTF
>.|TRBJ2-7|TRBV5-1
CASSPTGGDEQYF
>.|TRBJ1-1|TRBV19
CASSMDSQGPHTEAFF
>.|TRBJ2-4|TRBV28
CASSSPGTGARAKNIQYF
>.|TRBJ1-4|TRBV5-1
CASSLVRDGGPNEKLFF
>.|TRBJ2-3|TRBV5-1
CASSLGTEGGTDTQYF
>.|TRBJ2-1|TRBV10-3
CAISESERASFSYNEQFF
>few|TRBJ2-7|TRBV28
CASRTGTSGSYEQYF
>.|TRBJ2-7|TRBV27
CASSPGGTGGYEQYF
>.|TRBJ1-2|TRBV19
CASSSHPGQENYGYTF
>.|TRBJ2-3|TRBV11-3
CASSLGQLTDTQYF
>.|TRBJ1-6|TRBV6-2/TRBV6-3
CASSPLRANSPLHF
>.|TRBJ2-7|TRBV30
CAWDRGPEQYF
>.|TRBJ2-1|TRBV25-1
CATLGGLYNEQFF
>.|TRBJ2-3|TRBV7-9
CASSVTSGRTDTQYF
>.|TRBJ1-1|TRBV5-8
CASILVAGDTEAFF
>.|TRBJ2-5|TRBV7-2
CASSLAASGGYQETQYF
>.|TRBJ2-5|TRBV19
CASSISGSSETQYF
>.|TRBJ2-3|TRBV11-3
CASSLDGSTQYF
>.|TRBJ2-1|TRBV27
CASRIDRGWYNEQFF
>.|TRBJ1-4|TRBV5-1
CASSLSGQTGEKLFF
>.|TRBJ2-7|TRBV11-2
CASSDPGLAGAYEQYF
>.|TRBJ2-1|TRBV5-1
CASSLMSRDYNEQFF
>.|TRBJ2-1|TRBV7-9
CASSFRAGVENEQFF
>.|TRBJ2-7|TRBV7-2
CASSLLGGEQYF
>.|TRBJ2-1|TRBV18
CASSPPGALAGGDNEQFF
>.|TRBJ2-5|TRBV12-5
CASGLTTGWEKTQYF
>.|TRBJ2-3|TRBV29-1
CSVIGVAGRGSTDTQYF